This T cell receptor beta chain is drawn from a study of T cells in Graves' hyperthyroidism and ophthalmopathy. On the study more broadly: Peripheral blood draws took place at initial diagnosis, ahead of any treatment.

The TCR beta CDR3 regions underwent amplification using RNA transcripts as the source. The HTBI set primed first-round TCR CDR3 RT-PCR. TCRdb independently ran MiXCR on the multiplex PCR reads; one entry per CDR3 protein. The data hold hundreds of thousands of distinct CDR3 sequences, with approximately 16% observed a single time. A 10 ml volume of fresh peripheral blood provided the PBMCs. Germline assignment: CDR1 KGHDR and CDR2 SFDVKD. The CDR3 length is 17 residues. Unmatched junction bases numbered 7, after V lost 3 bases and J lost 7 bases. In this sample, this clonotype turned up many times. The TCR originated in a woman between 40 and 50 years old with Graves' ophthalmopathy. The chain couples TRBV24-1 to TRBJ2-1; TRBD2 aligns across 14 bases. The material sequenced was blood. For the CDR3, the DNA is TGTGCCACCAGTGATCACGGGACTAGCGGGAGTCGGAATGAGCAGTTCTTC. Amino acid sequence: CATSDHGTSGSRNEQFF.